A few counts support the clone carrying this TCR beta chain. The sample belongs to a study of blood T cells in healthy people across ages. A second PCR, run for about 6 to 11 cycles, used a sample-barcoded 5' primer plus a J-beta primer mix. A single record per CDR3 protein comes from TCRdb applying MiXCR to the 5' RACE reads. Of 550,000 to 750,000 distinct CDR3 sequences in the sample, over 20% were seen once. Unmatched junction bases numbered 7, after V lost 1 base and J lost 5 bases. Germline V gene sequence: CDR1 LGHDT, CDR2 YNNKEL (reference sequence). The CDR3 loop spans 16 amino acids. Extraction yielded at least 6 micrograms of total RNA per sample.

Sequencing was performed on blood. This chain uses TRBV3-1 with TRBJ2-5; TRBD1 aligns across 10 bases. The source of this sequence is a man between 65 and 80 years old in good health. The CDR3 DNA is TGTGCCAGCAGCCAAGCACTCCTGGGACAGGGGGAGACCCAGTACTTC. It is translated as CASSQALLGQGETQYF.